A single sample gave rise to the 32 T cell receptor beta chains below, sequenced in a study of shared clonotypes between healthy human individuals. Repertoires were generated with immunoSEQ multiplex PCR, while TCRdb's copy carries only in-frame clones and drops some. The data contain 2 million or so clones, over 85% of them singletons. The specimen was naive CD4+ T cells sorted from blood. The subset is: CD45RA+ positively selected. The receptors were gathered from a man aged 18-30 years in good health.

In this sample, this clone turned up once. The rearrangement joins TRBV29-1 to TRBJ2-3, with 7 positions matching TRBD1. Germline loops: CDR1 SQVTM, CDR2 ANQGSEA. V was pared by 2 bases and J by 2 bases, with 4 bases of the junction left unmatched. This CDR3 has 14 residues. The CDR3 protein is CSVERTGDTDTQYF. The CDR3 region has the DNA TGCAGCGTTGAACGGACAGGAGACACAGATACGCAGTATTTT.

The chain couples TRBV7-8 to TRBJ1-2; possibly TRBD1 for D (5 bases). Trimming stripped 7 bases from V and 8 bases from J, with 17 bases between. CDR1 and CDR2 (germline): SGHVS, FQNEAQ. CDR3 size: 13 residues. CDR3: CASTFMGGRGYTF. The DNA for the CDR3 is TGTGCCAGCACTTTTATGGGGGGTAGAGGCTACACCTTC.

The V call is TRBV6-5, the J call TRBJ2-7; maybe TRBD2 (5 bases). The germline gives CDR1 MNHEY, CDR2 SVGAGI. The CDR3 length is 11 residues. V lost 9 bases and J lost 1, with 7 bases in between. The DNA of the CDR3 is TGTGCCAGTGAGGGTTCCTACGAGCAGTACTTC. Its translation is CASEGSYEQYF.

V usage is TRBV30 and J usage is TRBJ1-6; D may be TRBD1 (5 bases). Trimming took off 6 bases at V and 9 bases at J, with 21 bases between the two ends. From germline, CDR1 is GTSNPN and CDR2 SVGIG (reference sequence). The CDR3 is made up of 15 amino acids. CDR3 loop: CACTPKIGGSSPLHF. CDR3 DNA sequence: TGTGCCTGTACGCCAAAAATCGGGGGTTCTTCACCCCTCCACTTT.

The chain recombines TRBV9 with TRBJ2-7; TRBD2 matches 8 bases. V lost 4 bases and J lost 5; bases outside the gene matches: 5. The CDR3 is 13 amino acids. The germline gives CDR1 SGDLS, CDR2 YYNGEE. The CDR3 is CASSPGGPNEQYF. CDR3 in DNA: TGTGCCAGCAGCCCGGGAGGGCCCAACGAGCAGTACTTC.

The gene calls are TRBV4-3 and TRBJ2-7; TRBD2 matches at 8 bases. In germline, CDR1 is LGHNA, CDR2 YSLEER. The CDR3 has 14 residues. J gave up 5 bases and V 3 bases, and 6 bases lay outside the gene matches. The CDR3 DNA is TGCGCCAGCAGCCAGGTAGCGGGGACCCACGAGCAGTACTTC. It yields the protein CASSQVAGTHEQYF.

About this clone: Different DNA sequences within this sample yield the same CDR3. The chain recombines TRBV6-1 with TRBJ2-3; D remains ambiguous. The CDR3 length is 12 residues. Germline CDR1 reads MNHNS; CDR2 reads SASEGT. Trimming pared 2 bases from V and 3 bases from J, leaving 3 bases between. The DNA for the CDR3 is TGTGCCAGCAGTGAACGTACAGATACGCAGTATTTT. Its protein is CASSERTDTQYF.

The chain uses TRBV5-4 and TRBJ2-6; D gene uncertain. Germline-derived CDR1 and CDR2 are SGHNT and YYREEE (reference sequence). The CDR3 runs 15 residues. V dropped 4 bases and J dropped 1 base, with 9 bases sitting between them. The CDR3 reads CASSPPESGANVLTF. Written as DNA, the CDR3 is TGTGCCAGCAGCCCCCCAGAATCTGGGGCCAACGTCCTGACTTTC.

The chain employs TRBV18 and TRBJ2-7, with TRBD1 matching 10 bases. The CDR3 covers 15 residues. The V gene's germline CDR1 is KGHSH and CDR2 LQKENI. The V segment lost 3 bases and the J segment 6 bases; nucleotides outside the gene matches: 8. The CDR3 protein is CASSPEPGQGSEQYF. The CDR3 DNA follows: TGTGCCAGCTCACCTGAACCGGGACAGGGGAGCGAGCAGTACTTC.

The V and J genes are TRBV10-3 and TRBJ2-5, with TRBD2 matching over 7 bases. The V segment lost 3 bases and the J segment 2 bases; nucleotides outside the gene matches: 6. The germline CDR1 and CDR2 sequences are ENHRY and SYGVKD. The CDR3 extends over 15 amino acids. CDR3 in amino acids: CAISDQRGQQETQYF. Written as DNA, the CDR3 is TGTGCCATCAGTGACCAGCGGGGCCAACAAGAGACCCAGTACTTC.

As concerns this clone: This CDR3 is also generated by other DNA sequences in the sample. The V call is TRBV5-1, the J call TRBJ1-4; TRBD1 aligns across 10 bases. The germline CDR1 and CDR2 sequences are SGHRS and YFSETQ. CDR3 length: 15 amino acids. Trimming cost V 3 bases and J 3 bases; bases outside gene matches: 2. CDR3 residues: CASSSGTGANEKLFF. CDR3 sequence (DNA): TGCGCCAGCAGCTCCGGGACAGGGGCTAATGAAAAACTGTTTTTT.

V is TRBV5-4 and J is TRBJ2-5, with a weak D call TRBD1 (6 bases). Per the germline V gene, CDR1 is SGHNT and CDR2 is YYREEE (reference sequence). The CDR3 has 14 amino acids. V was cut by 4 bases and J by 2 bases, with 12 bases left in between. The DNA of the CDR3 is TGTGCCAGCAGCAACCCTGGACAGCAAGAGACCCAGTACTTC. It translates to CASSNPGQQETQYF.

The V call is TRBV30, the J call TRBJ1-1; D remains unclear. The CDR3 length is 14 residues. Germline CDR1 reads GTSNPN; CDR2 reads SVGIG (reference sequence). V lost 0 bases to trimming and J lost 0 bases, with 8 bases between them. DNA of the CDR3: TGTGCCTGGAGTGTATCCAGAATGAACACTGAAGCTTTCTTT. Protein product: CAWSVSRMNTEAFF.

The rearrangement joins TRBV2 to TRBJ1-1; D unresolved. The germline CDR1 and CDR2 sequences are SNHLY and FYNNEI. This CDR3 has 15 amino acids. V shed 0 bases and J shed 0 bases, with 8 bases lying between them. CDR3 protein: CASSEAGSLNTEAFF. CDR3 bases: TGTGCCAGCAGTGAAGCGGGATCTCTGAACACTGAAGCTTTCTTT.

On this clone itself: This may be a read error: a much more frequent sequence differs by one nucleotide. J is TRBJ1-5 and V is TRBV30; no definite D call. Trimming took 2 bases from V and 3 from J, leaving 11 bases between them. CDR3 length: 14 amino acids. CDR1 and CDR2 (germline): GTSNPN, SVGIG (reference sequence). The CDR3 nucleotides are TGTGCCTGGAGTTTTTCGGGCACCAATCAGCCCCAGCATTTT. This encodes CAWSFSGTNQPQHF.

Comments on this clone: Other nucleotide sequences in the sample specify the same CDR3. The chain is built from TRBV30 and TRBJ1-1, with D possibly matching TRBD1 (6 bases). The V gene's germline CDR1 is GTSNPN and CDR2 SVGIG (reference sequence). V was shortened by 2 bases and J by 4 bases, with 8 bases between the two germline ends. The CDR3 contains 12 residues. DNA of the CDR3: TGTGCCTGGAGTTCCAGGGGCACTGAAGCTTTCTTT. It specifies CAWSSRGTEAFF.

The J gene is TRBJ2-3, the V gene TRBV5-6, with a weak D call TRBD1 (5 bases). The CDR3 length is 13 residues. Between the trimmed V and J ends, which lost 0 bases and 7 bases, there was a span of 9 bases. Germline V gene sequence: CDR1 SGHDT, CDR2 YYEEEE. The CDR3 DNA sequence: TGTGCCAGCAGCTTGGGTCAGGGAAATACGCAGTATTTT. Translating gives CASSLGQGNTQYF. The entire variable domain, with the rest obtained from reference TRBV5-6 and TRBJ2-3, is as follows: DAGVTQSPTHLIKTRGQQVTLRCSPKSGHDTVSWYQQALGQGPQFIFQYYEEEERQRGNFPDRFSGHQFPNYSSELNVNALLLGDSALYLCASSLGQGNTQYFGPGTRLTVL.

This chain links TRBV30 with TRBJ1-2; D not certain. The germline V gene has CDR1 GTSNPN and CDR2 SVGIG (reference sequence). CDR3 size: 14 residues. V was pared by 8 bases and J by 0 bases, with 16 bases between. The CDR3 spells CAGTSLPSNYGYTF. The CDR3 DNA sequence: TGTGCCGGCACATCCCTTCCCTCTAACTATGGCTACACCTTC.

This clone was observed once. The rearrangement joins TRBV5-4 to TRBJ2-3, with 11 bases lining up with TRBD1. The length of the CDR3 is 14 residues. V lost 5 bases and J lost 5; bases outside the gene matches: 4. CDR1 and CDR2 (germline): SGHNT, YYREEE (reference sequence). The CDR3: CASSPDRGRDTQYF. For the CDR3, the DNA is TGTGCCAGCAGTCCGGACAGGGGGCGAGATACGCAGTATTTT.

V is TRBV7-2 and J is TRBJ2-7; D is undetermined. With 3 bases removed from V and 4 bases from J, the gap between germline ends came to 13 bases. There are 14 residues in the CDR3. The germline CDR1 and CDR2 sequences are SGHTA and FQGNSA. Here the CDR3 DNA reads TGTGCCAGCAGCTTGGCAGAGGCCCCTTACGAGCAGTACTTC. Amino acid sequence: CASSLAEAPYEQYF.

V and J are TRBV6-5 and TRBJ2-7, with D maybe TRBD1 (6 bases). The germline V gene has CDR1 MNHEY and CDR2 SVGAGI. V lost 0 bases, J lost 6 bases, and 9 bases lay in between. This CDR3 region has 13 residues. As DNA, the CDR3 is TGTGCCAGCAGTTACTCTTTAGGGGGCGAGCAGTACTTC. It translates to CASSYSLGGEQYF.

The chain has TRBV6-6 and TRBJ1-5; 7 bases agree with TRBD1. The germline gives CDR1 MNHNY, CDR2 SVGAGI (reference sequence). The CDR3 runs 15 residues. The junction had 10 bases not matched to a gene; V was cut back by 4 bases and J by 7 bases. CDR3 region: CASSSGAGGLQPQHF. DNA for the CDR3: TGTGCCAGCAGTTCCGGGGCAGGGGGATTGCAGCCCCAGCATTTT.

This chain uses TRBV7-2 with TRBJ2-7, with TRBD2 matching 9 bases. Germline lookup yields CDR1 SGHTA and CDR2 FQGNSA. The CDR3 totals 14 residues. Trimming took 7 bases from V and 7 from J; bases not matched to a gene: 11. The CDR3 coding sequence is TGTGCCAGCACCTCCTCTGCGGGGGGGCGTGAGCAGTACTTC. Encoded protein: CASTSSAGGREQYF.

The chain employs TRBV11-2 and TRBJ2-3; no reliable D call. The CDR3 has 13 amino acids. Germline CDR1 and CDR2: SGHAT and FQNNGV. Trimming removed 3 bases at V and 5 bases at J, with 9 bases between. The CDR3 DNA reads TGTGCCAGCAGCTTTCGAGACCGAGATACGCAGTATTTT. This codes for CASSFRDRDTQYF.

This chain links TRBV28 with TRBJ1-5, with TRBD1 matching over 8 bases. Per germline, CDR1 MDHEN and CDR2 SYDVKM. The CDR3 length is 15 residues. V gave up 6 bases and J gave up 3 bases; unmatched junction bases: 7. The CDR3 region is CASSPRTGFNQPQHF. The CDR3 region has the DNA TGTGCCAGCAGCCCGCGGACAGGGTTCAATCAGCCCCAGCATTTT.

The chain uses TRBV5-6 and TRBJ2-7, with D tentatively TRBD2 (6 bases). Trimming shortened V by 4 bases and J by 9 bases, and 23 bases separated the two germline ends. In germline, CDR1 is SGHDT, CDR2 YYEEEE. The CDR3 has 15 amino acids. As DNA, the CDR3 is TGTGCCAGCAGCCCCCCGATACCTAGCGCTGGGGGGCAGTACTTC. It encodes CASSPPIPSAGGQYF.

V gene TRBV5-1 combines with J gene TRBJ2-7; 12 bases fit TRBD1. Trimming cost V 4 bases and J 7 bases; bases outside gene matches: 9. This CDR3 contains 15 residues. Germline assignment: CDR1 SGHRS and CDR2 YFSETQ. CDR3 coding DNA: TGCGCCAGCAGCCCGGCGGGACAGGGGGCGGGGGAGCAGTACTTC. This sequence encodes CASSPAGQGAGEQYF.

Note on this clone: Distinct nucleotide sequences in the sample also encode this CDR3. The V call is TRBV5-1, the J call TRBJ1-6; no definite D call. Per the germline V gene, CDR1 is SGHRS and CDR2 is YFSETQ. The CDR3 has 13 amino acids. Trimming took 0 bases from V and 7 from J, leaving 5 bases between them. The CDR3 sequence is CASSLESNSPLHF. The CDR3 DNA reads as TGCGCCAGCAGCTTGGAATCGAATTCACCCCTCCACTTT.

The chain is built from TRBV19 and TRBJ1-6, with a weak D call TRBD1 (6 bases). Germline CDR1 and CDR2: LNHDA and SQIVND (reference sequence). The V end lost 7 bases, the J end lost 3 bases, and 16 bases lay between the germline ends. The CDR3 spans 16 residues. The CDR3, as DNA: TGTGCCAGTAAAGAGGGGGACCGGCTCTATAATTCACCCCTCCACTTT. This translates into CASKEGDRLYNSPLHF.

The chain links TRBV9 to TRBJ1-2, with D perhaps TRBD1 (6 bases). V was trimmed by 0 bases and J by 4 bases, leaving 13 bases between them. The CDR3 extends over 15 amino acids. The germline gives CDR1 SGDLS, CDR2 YYNGEE. The CDR3 region is CASSVAPDRFYGYTF. The DNA for the CDR3 is TGTGCCAGCAGCGTAGCCCCTGACAGGTTCTATGGCTACACCTTC.

This chain links TRBV5-1 with TRBJ1-3; D not certain. Trimming took off 2 bases at V and 2 bases at J, with 11 bases between the two ends. The CDR3 runs to 15 residues. Germline CDR1 is SGHRS and CDR2 is YFSETQ. The DNA of the CDR3 is TGCGCCAGCAGCTTTTGGGAACAGCCTGGAAACACCATATATTTT. It yields the protein CASSFWEQPGNTIYF.

J is TRBJ2-1 and V is TRBV27; D remains ambiguous. The germline V gene encodes CDR1 MNHEY and CDR2 SMNVEV (reference sequence). The ends were cut back, 2 bases at V and 6 bases at J, with 8 bases in the middle. The CDR3 is 13 residues long. The CDR3 DNA is TGTGCCAGCAGTTTAAATCTCTTCAATGAGCAGTTCTTC. It specifies CASSLNLFNEQFF.